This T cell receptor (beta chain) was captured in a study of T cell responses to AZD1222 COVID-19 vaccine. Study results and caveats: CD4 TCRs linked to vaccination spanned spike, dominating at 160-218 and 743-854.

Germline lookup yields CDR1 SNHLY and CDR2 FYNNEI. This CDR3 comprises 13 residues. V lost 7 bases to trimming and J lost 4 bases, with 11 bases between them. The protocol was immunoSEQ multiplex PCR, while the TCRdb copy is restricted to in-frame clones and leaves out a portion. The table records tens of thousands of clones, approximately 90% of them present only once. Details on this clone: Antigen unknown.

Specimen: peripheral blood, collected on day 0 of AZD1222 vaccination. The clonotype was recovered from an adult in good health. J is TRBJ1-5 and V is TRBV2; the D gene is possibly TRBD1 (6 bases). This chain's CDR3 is CASKWTENQPQHF. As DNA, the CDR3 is TGTGCCAGCAAATGGACAGAAAATCAGCCCCAGCATTTT.